This entry lists 31 T cell receptor beta chains sequenced from one sample in a study of post-analysis software for immune sequencing data. The study, taken as a whole, reports: Controls had lower frequencies than patients of four or five TRBV segments, which included TRBV5-6, TRBV5-1 and TRBV20-1.

These receptors are not linked to any known antigen. TCR beta libraries were prepared from cDNA with unique molecular identifiers. A single record per CDR3 protein comes from TCRdb applying MiXCR to the PCR reads. The sample yields 400,000 to 500,000 distinct CDR3 sequences, approximately 39% seen once. The sample taken for sequencing was blood. The receptors derive from a girl aged 2-10 years with multiple sclerosis.

This clonotype was picked up a small number of times. The genes are TRBV13 and TRBJ2-7; possibly TRBD1 or TRBD2 for D (6 bases each). The germline V and J ends were trimmed by 2 bases and 3 bases, with 14 bases remaining between them. Per germline, CDR1 PRHDT and CDR2 FYEKMQ (reference sequence). The CDR3 totals 15 residues. CDR3 nucleotide sequence: TGTGCCAGCAGCTTACGGAGCAGGGGAGGCTACGAGCAGTACTTC. This translates into CASSLRSRGGYEQYF.

This clonotype was detected a few times. The chain employs TRBV5-1 and TRBJ2-3; D is unclear. This CDR3 is built from 13 residues. V lost 4 bases to trimming and J lost 6 bases, with 12 bases between them. From germline, CDR1 is SGHRS and CDR2 YFSETQ. This CDR3 reads CASSMGLSDTQYF. CDR3 bases: TGCGCCAGCAGCATGGGTCTTTCCGATACGCAGTATTTT.

The gene calls are TRBV27 and TRBJ1-6; D not certain. The germline CDR1 and CDR2 sequences are MNHEY and SMNVEV (reference sequence). The ends were cut back, 5 bases at V and 2 bases at J, with 13 bases in the middle. The CDR3 covers 16 residues. CDR3: CASSPLVGTYNSPLHF. For the CDR3, the DNA is TGTGCCAGCAGTCCACTGGTTGGAACCTATAATTCACCCCTCCACTTT.

This clonotype has a handful of counts. V and J are TRBV5-1 and TRBJ2-1; D is unresolved. V lost 9 bases and J lost 7, with 29 bases in between. The CDR3 runs 17 residues. The germline V gene has CDR1 SGHRS and CDR2 YFSETQ. CDR3 in amino acids: CATRLMGLGVRRNEQFF. The CDR3 bases are TGCGCCACCAGACTCATGGGCTTGGGCGTTAGACGGAATGAGCAGTTCTTC. The variable domain in full, with the rest retrieved from reference TRBV5-1 and TRBJ2-1, is KAGVTQTPRYLIKTRGQQVTLSCSPISGHRSVSWYQQTPGQGLQFLFEYFSETQRNKGNFPGRFSGRQFSNSRSEMNVSTLELGDSALYLCATRLMGLGVRRNEQFFGPGTRLTVL.

The chain joins TRBV29-1 to TRBJ2-2; no clear D. The V end lost 3 bases, the J end lost 3 bases, and 11 bases lay between the germline ends. CDR3 length equals 14 residues. The germline gives CDR1 SQVTM, CDR2 ANQGSEA. CDR3 amino acids: CSVDLNTDTGELFF. The CDR3 region has the DNA TGCAGCGTTGATCTGAACACGGACACCGGGGAGCTGTTTTTT.

The chain employs TRBV13 and TRBJ1-2, with D tentatively TRBD1 (6 bases). Germline V gives CDR1 PRHDT, CDR2 FYEKMQ (reference sequence). Trimming stripped 6 bases from V and 4 bases from J, with 18 bases between. There are 15 residues in the CDR3. The CDR3 is CASRPQGQSTYGYTF. DNA for the CDR3: TGTGCCAGCAGACCACAAGGACAGTCGACCTATGGCTACACCTTC.

This clonotype was counted between two and nine times. V and J are TRBV11-2 and TRBJ1-4; 8 bases fit TRBD1. V shed 0 bases and J 5 bases; nucleotides not matched to a gene: 11. The CDR3 sequence is 18 residues long. Germline V CDR1 and CDR2: SGHAT, FQNNGV. As DNA, the CDR3 is TGTGCCAGCAGCTTAGATTATCGCTCCGGGACAGGCAATGAAAAACTGTTTTTT. This gives the protein CASSLDYRSGTGNEKLFF.

The chain combines TRBV29-1 with TRBJ2-7; D may correspond to TRBD1 or TRBD2 (5 bases each). Germline V gene lookup returns CDR1 SQVTM and CDR2 ANQGSEA. With 2 bases removed from V and 3 bases from J, the gap between germline ends came to 17 bases. The CDR3 extends over 15 amino acids. The DNA of the CDR3 is TGCAGCGTTGAATCCTTGGGACCTACGAGCTACGAGCAGTACTTC. Translation: CSVESLGPTSYEQYF.

A remark on this clonotype: Since no conserved phenylalanine or tryptophan closes the CDR3, a read error is the likely cause. The rearrangement uses TRBV11-2 and TRBJ2-7, with TRBD1 matching 10 bases. CDR1 is SGHAT, CDR2 FQNNGV, per germline. CDR3 size: 15 residues. The V segment lost 3 bases and the J segment 3 bases; nucleotides outside the gene matches: 5. The CDR3 nucleotides are TGTGCCAGCAGCTTGGACAGGGGGTTGAACTACGAGCAGTACTTA. Translating it yields CASSLDRGLNYEQYL.

Only a few counts were recorded for this clonotype. The chain employs TRBV12-3 or TRBV12-4 and TRBJ1-2; D possibly corresponds to TRBD1 (5 bases). Between the trimmed V and J ends, which lost 8 bases and 8 bases, there was a span of 18 bases. This CDR3 comprises 13 residues. CDR3 sequence reads: CASGDRRMGGYTF. The CDR3 DNA reads TGTGCCAGCGGGGACCGACGGATGGGGGGCTACACCTTC.

This clonotype has only a few counts. V usage is TRBV7-9 and J usage is TRBJ2-7, with 13 bases matching TRBD2. The CDR3 totals 17 residues. The ends lost 4 bases at V and 3 bases at J; junction bases unmatched: 9. Germline loops: CDR1 SEHNR, CDR2 FQNEAQ (reference sequence). The CDR3 DNA follows: TGTGCCAGCAGCTCAGGACTAGCGGGAGAGCTATTCTACGAGCAGTACTTC. Its translation is CASSSGLAGELFYEQYF.

This chain links TRBV6-5 with TRBJ2-3; D is perhaps TRBD1 (5 bases). Trimming removed 8 bases at V and 0 bases at J, with 18 bases between. The germline CDR1 and CDR2 sequences are MNHEY and SVGAGI. CDR3 length: 16 residues. This CDR3 reads CASPYRYGPSTDTQYF. The CDR3 DNA is TGTGCCAGCCCCTACAGGTACGGCCCGAGCACAGATACGCAGTATTTT.

V is TRBV5-1 and J is TRBJ2-4; TRBD2 agrees at 8 bases. After removal of 10 bases from V and 0 bases from J, the junction contained 9 bases not matched to a gene. Per germline, CDR1 SGHRS and CDR2 YFSETQ. The CDR3 contains 15 residues. In DNA, the CDR3 is TGCGCCCCCCGCGGGGGGCCTCTAGCCAAAAACATTCAGTACTTC. This translates into CAPRGGPLAKNIQYF.

V and J are TRBV3-1 and TRBJ2-7; D is possibly TRBD1 (6 bases). Judging by the DNA end, TRBJ2-5 fits better; the J call may be wrong. The CDR3 runs to 16 residues. Germline V gene lookup returns CDR1 LGHDT and CDR2 YNNKEL (reference sequence). The CDR3 protein is CASSQEGQGPDVTQYF. The CDR3 nucleotides are TGTGCCAGCAGCCAAGAGGGGCAGGGGCCCGATGTGACCCAGTACTTC.

This clonotype was seen only once. V usage is TRBV5-4 and J usage is TRBJ2-1, with TRBD2 identical over 10 bases. In germline, CDR1 is SGHNT, CDR2 YYREEE (reference sequence). Trimming cost V 5 bases and J 1 base; bases outside gene matches: 3. The CDR3 extends over 15 amino acids. CDR3 residues: CASRLTSGSYNEQFF. The CDR3 nucleotides are TGTGCCAGCAGGTTGACTAGCGGGTCCTACAATGAGCAGTTCTTC.

The DNA for the CDR3 is TGTGCCAGCAGAGCAAGGACAGGGGGGTACAATGAGCAGTTCTTC. It specifies CASRARTGGYNEQFF. J is TRBJ2-1 and V is TRBV6-1, with TRBD1 matching over 10 bases. After removal of 6 bases from V and 4 bases from J, the junction contained 6 bases not matched to a gene. CDR3 length: 15 residues. Germline V gives CDR1 MNHNS, CDR2 SASEGT.

The genes are TRBV7-9 and TRBJ1-1; 12 bases map to TRBD1. CDR1 is SEHNR and CDR2 is FQNEAQ in the germline V gene (reference sequence). V lost 5 bases and J lost 4; bases outside the gene matches: 8. This CDR3 contains 16 residues. The CDR3 DNA reads TGTGCCAGCAGCCTCCGGGACAGGGGGCTTTTCACTGAAGCTTTCTTT. Translation: CASSLRDRGLFTEAFF.

The sample holds a few counts of this clonotype. The chain links TRBV12-3 or TRBV12-4 to TRBJ1-4; 7 bases line up with TRBD1. The ends lost 4 bases at V and 2 bases at J; junction bases unmatched: 1. This CDR3 has 14 residues. CDR3: CASSSGGTNEKLFF. CDR3 bases: TGTGCCAGCAGTTCAGGGGGTACTAATGAAAAACTGTTTTTT.

The chain has TRBV10-3 and TRBJ2-7; a weak D match, TRBD1 (5 bases). Germline V gene data show CDR1 as ENHRY and CDR2 as SYGVKD. This CDR3 is 15 amino acids long. V gave up 2 bases and J gave up 1 base, with 12 bases separating them. Here the CDR3 DNA reads TGTGCCATCAGTGAGCGCAGGGAAGTTTCCTACGAGCAGTACTTC. It encodes CAISERREVSYEQYF.

This clonotype turned up a few times. The chain combines TRBV19 with TRBJ2-3; 7 bases agree with TRBD2. This CDR3 has 14 residues. Germline V gene data show CDR1 as LNHDA and CDR2 as SQIVND (reference sequence). The J segment lost 5 bases and the V segment lost 10 bases, leaving 12 bases of the junction unmatched. The CDR3 DNA reads as TGTGCCACCAAAGACCCGGGAGGAGGAGATACGCAGTATTTT. Its protein is CATKDPGGGDTQYF.

This clonotype showed up just a few times. The chain links TRBV5-1 to TRBJ2-5; TRBD1 matches at 8 bases. The DNA end favors TRBJ2-7, so the J call may be wrong. The CDR3 sequence is 13 residues long. Per germline, CDR1 SGHRS and CDR2 YFSETQ. The CDR3 protein is CASSLYRGSEQYF. The DNA of the CDR3 is TGCGCCAGCAGCTTGTACAGGGGGAGCGAGCAGTACTTC.

J is TRBJ2-3 and V is TRBV7-2; D gene uncertain. Germline CDR1 is SGHTA and CDR2 is FQGNSA. The CDR3 sequence is 13 residues long. V was clipped by 8 bases and J by 3 bases, with 12 bases between them. CDR3 DNA sequence: TGTGCCAGCGGCAATGTTGAAACAGATACGCAGTATTTT. It translates to CASGNVETDTQYF.

This sequence joins TRBV25-1 and TRBJ2-2, with TRBD1 matching 8 bases. The CDR3 runs to 19 residues. Germline CDR1 reads MGHDK; CDR2 reads SYGVNS. With 6 bases clipped from V and 5 bases from J, the junction kept 20 bases outside the gene matches. CDR3 region: CASRRTGIVSGFWTGELFF. DNA of the CDR3: TGTGCCAGCAGGCGGACAGGGATAGTGAGCGGGTTTTGGACCGGGGAGCTGTTTTTT.

This rearrangement joins TRBV6-5 to TRBJ1-6; D remains ambiguous. The CDR3 has 15 residues. The V end lost 0 bases, the J end lost 8 bases, and 11 bases lay between the germline ends. Germline CDR1 MNHEY, CDR2 SVGAGI. Here the CDR3 reads CASSYSRVFDSPLHF. As DNA, the CDR3 is TGTGCCAGCAGTTACTCACGGGTTTTCGATTCACCCCTCCACTTT.

As regards this clonotype: The final CDR3 position lacks the conserved phenylalanine or tryptophan, pointing to a likely read error. This rearrangement joins TRBV29-1 to TRBJ2-5; 8 positions agree with TRBD2. Trimming cost V 7 bases and J 3 bases; bases outside gene matches: 4. From germline, CDR1 is SQVTM and CDR2 ANQGSEA. The CDR3 has 12 residues. For the CDR3, the DNA is TGCAGCGCAGCGGGGGCGGAAGAGACCCAGTACGTC. It yields the protein CSAAGAEETQYV.

V usage is TRBV20-1 and J usage is TRBJ2-1; no clear D. The CDR3 contains 13 residues. V lost 0 bases to trimming and J lost 4 bases, with 7 bases between them. Looked up from germline, CDR1 is DFQATT and CDR2 is SNEGSKA (reference sequence). In DNA, the CDR3 is TGCAGTGCTAGAGATGTTGGATACAATGAGCAGTTCTTC. Translation gives CSARDVGYNEQFF.

This chain uses TRBV20-1 with TRBJ2-4; tentative D call: TRBD2 (6 bases). The J call may be in error: the DNA end matches TRBJ2-7 better. The CDR3 length is 12 residues. Germline lookup yields CDR1 DFQATT and CDR2 SNEGSKA (reference sequence). DNA for the CDR3: TGCAGTGCTACGACGGAGGGATACGAGCAGTACTTC. It translates to CSATTEGYEQYF.

This chain connects TRBV10-3 to TRBJ2-1, with 8 bases lining up with TRBD1. Germline V gives CDR1 ENHRY, CDR2 SYGVKD. V was pared by 2 bases and J by 2 bases, with 2 bases of the junction left unmatched. CDR3 length equals 15 residues. CDR3 sequence (DNA): TGTGCCATCAGTGAGGAGGGACAGGCCTACAATGAGCAGTTCTTC. Protein product: CAISEEGQAYNEQFF.

The chain joins TRBV18 to TRBJ1-5, with D possibly being TRBD1 (5 bases). CDR1 is KGHSH and CDR2 is LQKENI in the germline V gene. This CDR3 is 14 amino acids long. V shed 3 bases and J shed 6 bases, with 12 bases lying between them. CDR3 amino acids: CASSPRGMGQPQHF. In DNA form, the CDR3 reads TGTGCCAGCTCACCGCGGGGGATGGGTCAGCCCCAGCATTTT.

The chain couples TRBV28 to TRBJ2-1; 10 bases agree with TRBD2. This CDR3 has 16 residues. Germline CDR1 MDHEN, CDR2 SYDVKM. J was trimmed by 1 base and V by 3 bases; bases with no gene match: 3. CDR3 loop: CASSFSLAGSYNEQFF. In DNA form, the CDR3 reads TGTGCCAGCAGTTTCTCACTAGCGGGGTCCTACAATGAGCAGTTCTTC.

The V call is TRBV12-5, the J call TRBJ2-4; D unresolved. The V end was cut by 1 base, the J end by 1 base, with 8 bases between. CDR1 LGHNT and CDR2 FRNRAP come from the germline V gene. The CDR3 contains 15 residues. This chain's CDR3 is CASGLAMRAKNIQYF. CDR3 DNA: TGTGCTAGTGGTTTGGCAATGAGGGCCAAAAACATTCAGTACTTC.